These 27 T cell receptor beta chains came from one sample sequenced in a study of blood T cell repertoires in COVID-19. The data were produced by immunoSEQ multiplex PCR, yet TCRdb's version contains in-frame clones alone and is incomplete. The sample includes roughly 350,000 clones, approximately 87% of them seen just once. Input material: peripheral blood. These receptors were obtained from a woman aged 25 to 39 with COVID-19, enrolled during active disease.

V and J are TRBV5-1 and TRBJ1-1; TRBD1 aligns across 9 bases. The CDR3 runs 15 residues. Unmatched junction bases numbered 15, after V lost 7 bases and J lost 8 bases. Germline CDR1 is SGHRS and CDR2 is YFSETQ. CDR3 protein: CASGITTGGALEAFF. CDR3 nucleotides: TGCGCCAGCGGCATAACTACAGGGGGCGCGTTGGAAGCTTTCTTT.

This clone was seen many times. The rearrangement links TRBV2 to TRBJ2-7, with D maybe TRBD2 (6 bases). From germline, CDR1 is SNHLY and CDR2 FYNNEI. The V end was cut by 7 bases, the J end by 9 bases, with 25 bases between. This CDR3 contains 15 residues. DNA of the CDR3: TGTGCCAGCACCTCACGACTAGTTGGAGTATGGGTGCAGTACTTC. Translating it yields CASTSRLVGVWVQYF.

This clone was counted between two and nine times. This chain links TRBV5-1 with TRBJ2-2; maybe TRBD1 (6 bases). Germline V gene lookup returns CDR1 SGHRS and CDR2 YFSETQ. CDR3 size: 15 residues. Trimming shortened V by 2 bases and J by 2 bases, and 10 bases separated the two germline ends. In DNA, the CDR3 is TGCGCCAGCAGCTTTGGGACACCTAACACCGGGGAGCTGTTTTTT. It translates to CASSFGTPNTGELFF. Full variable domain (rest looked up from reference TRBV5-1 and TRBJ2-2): KAGVTQTPRYLIKTRGQQVTLSCSPISGHRSVSWYQQTPGQGLQFLFEYFSETQRNKGNFPGRFSGRQFSNSRSEMNVSTLELGDSALYLCASSFGTPNTGELFFGEGSRLTVL.

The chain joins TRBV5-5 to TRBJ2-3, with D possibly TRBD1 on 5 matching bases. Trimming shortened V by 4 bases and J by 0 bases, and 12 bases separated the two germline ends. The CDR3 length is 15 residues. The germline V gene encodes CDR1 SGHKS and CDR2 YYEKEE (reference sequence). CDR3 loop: CASSLRQISTDTQYF. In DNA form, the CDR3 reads TGTGCCAGCAGCCTGCGACAGATTAGCACAGATACGCAGTATTTT.

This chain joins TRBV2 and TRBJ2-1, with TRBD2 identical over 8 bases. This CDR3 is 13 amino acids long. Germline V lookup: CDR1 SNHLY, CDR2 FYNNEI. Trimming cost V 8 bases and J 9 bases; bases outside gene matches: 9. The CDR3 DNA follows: TGTGCCAGCGCGACTAGCGTAAACAGTGAGCAGTTCTTC. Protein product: CASATSVNSEQFF.

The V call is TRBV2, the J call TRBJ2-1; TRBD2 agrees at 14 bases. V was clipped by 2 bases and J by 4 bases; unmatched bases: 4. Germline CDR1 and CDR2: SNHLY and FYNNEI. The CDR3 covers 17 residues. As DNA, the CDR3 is TGTGCCAGCAGTGAACCGGGACTAGCGGGAGTTTACAATGAGCAGTTCTTC. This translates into CASSEPGLAGVYNEQFF. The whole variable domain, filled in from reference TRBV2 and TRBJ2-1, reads EPEVTQTPSHQVTQMGQEVILRCVPISNHLYFYWYRQILGQKVEFLVSFYNNEISEKSEIFDDQFSVERPDGSNFTLKIRSTKLEDSAMYFCASSEPGLAGVYNEQFFGPGTRLTVL.

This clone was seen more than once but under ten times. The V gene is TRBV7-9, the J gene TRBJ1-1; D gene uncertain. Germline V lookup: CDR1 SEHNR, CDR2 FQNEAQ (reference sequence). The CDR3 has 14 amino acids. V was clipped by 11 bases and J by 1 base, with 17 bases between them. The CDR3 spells CAASKPPGNTEAFF. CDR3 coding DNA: TGTGCCGCTTCCAAACCCCCGGGGAACACTGAAGCTTTCTTT. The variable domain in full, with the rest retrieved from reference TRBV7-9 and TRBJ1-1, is DTGVSQNPRHKITKRGQNVTFRCDPISEHNRLYWYRQTLGQGPEFLTYFQNEAQLEKSRLLSDRFSAERPKGSFSTLEIQRTEQGDSAMYLCAASKPPGNTEAFFGQGTRLTVV.

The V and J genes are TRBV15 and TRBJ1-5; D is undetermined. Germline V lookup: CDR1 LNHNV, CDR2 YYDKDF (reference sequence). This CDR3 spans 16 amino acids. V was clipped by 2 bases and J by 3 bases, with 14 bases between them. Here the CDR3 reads CATSRRLETSNQPQHF. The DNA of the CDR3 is TGTGCCACCAGCAGAAGGTTGGAGACTTCCAATCAGCCCCAGCATTTT.

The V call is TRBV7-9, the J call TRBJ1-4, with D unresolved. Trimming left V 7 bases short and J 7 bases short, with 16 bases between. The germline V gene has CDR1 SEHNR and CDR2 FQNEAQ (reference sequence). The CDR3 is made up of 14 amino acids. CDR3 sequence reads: CASKTSGQIEKLFF. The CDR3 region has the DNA TGTGCCAGCAAGACGAGCGGTCAAATTGAAAAACTGTTTTTT.

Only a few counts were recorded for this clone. CDR3 loop: CASSRTKGGSYGYTF. CDR3 bases: TGCGCCAGCAGTCGGACTAAGGGAGGGAGTTATGGCTACACCTTC. The J gene is TRBJ1-2, the V gene TRBV4-1, with D hard to call. This CDR3 is built from 15 residues. V was shortened by 6 bases and J by 5 bases, with 19 bases between the two germline ends. CDR1 and CDR2 from the germline V gene are MGHRA and YSYEKL.

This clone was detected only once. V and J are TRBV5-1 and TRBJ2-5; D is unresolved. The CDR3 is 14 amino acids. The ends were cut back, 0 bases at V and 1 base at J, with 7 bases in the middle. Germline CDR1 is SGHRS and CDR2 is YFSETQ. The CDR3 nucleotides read TGCGCCAGCAGCTTGGACGTCGGCCAAGAGACCCAGTACTTC. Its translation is CASSLDVGQETQYF.

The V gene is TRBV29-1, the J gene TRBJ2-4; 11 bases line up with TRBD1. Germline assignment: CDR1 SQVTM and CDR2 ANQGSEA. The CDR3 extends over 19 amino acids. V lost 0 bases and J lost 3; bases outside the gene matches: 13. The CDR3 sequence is CSVEEGQGARVLGKNIQYF. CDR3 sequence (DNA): TGCAGCGTTGAAGAAGGACAGGGGGCGCGGGTTCTCGGCAAAAACATTCAGTACTTC.

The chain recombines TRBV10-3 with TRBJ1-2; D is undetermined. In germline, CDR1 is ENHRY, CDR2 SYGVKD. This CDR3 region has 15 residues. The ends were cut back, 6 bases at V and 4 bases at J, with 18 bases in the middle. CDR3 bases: TGTGCCATCAGATTCCCTATAGAGTATGGCTATGGCTACACCTTC. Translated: CAIRFPIEYGYGYTF.

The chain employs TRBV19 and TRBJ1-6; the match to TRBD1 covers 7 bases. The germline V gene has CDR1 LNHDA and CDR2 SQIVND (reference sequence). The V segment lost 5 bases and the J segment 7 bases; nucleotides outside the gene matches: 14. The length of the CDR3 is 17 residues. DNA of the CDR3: TGTGCCAGTAGTCTCCGGACAGGCCCTGTGAGGAATTCACCCCTCCACTTT. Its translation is CASSLRTGPVRNSPLHF. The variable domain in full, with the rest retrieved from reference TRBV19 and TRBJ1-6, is DGGITQSPKYLFRKEGQNVTLSCEQNLNHDAMYWYRQDPGQGLRLIYYSQIVNDFQKGDIAEGYSVSREKKESFPLTVTSAQKNPTAFYLCASSLRTGPVRNSPLHFGNGTRLTVT.

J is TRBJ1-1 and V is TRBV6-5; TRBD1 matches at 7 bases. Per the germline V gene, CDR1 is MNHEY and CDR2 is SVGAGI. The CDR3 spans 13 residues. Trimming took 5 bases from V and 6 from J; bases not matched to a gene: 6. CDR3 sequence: CASSRTGEAEAFF. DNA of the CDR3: TGTGCCAGCAGTCGAACAGGGGAGGCTGAAGCTTTCTTT.

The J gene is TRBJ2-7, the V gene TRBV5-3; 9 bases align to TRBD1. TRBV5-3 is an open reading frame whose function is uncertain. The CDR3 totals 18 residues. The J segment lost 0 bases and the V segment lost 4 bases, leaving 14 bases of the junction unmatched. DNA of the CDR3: TGTGCCAGAAGCCCGACAGGGGGACACCCCCGAAGCTCCTACGAGCAGTACTTC. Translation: CARSPTGGHPRSSYEQYF.

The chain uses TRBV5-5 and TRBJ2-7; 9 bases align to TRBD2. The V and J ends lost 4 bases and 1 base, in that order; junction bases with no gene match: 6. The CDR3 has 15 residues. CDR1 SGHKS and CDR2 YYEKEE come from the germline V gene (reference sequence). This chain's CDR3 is CASSPLAGSSYEQYF. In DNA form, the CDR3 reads TGTGCCAGCAGCCCCCTAGCGGGAAGTTCCTACGAGCAGTACTTC.

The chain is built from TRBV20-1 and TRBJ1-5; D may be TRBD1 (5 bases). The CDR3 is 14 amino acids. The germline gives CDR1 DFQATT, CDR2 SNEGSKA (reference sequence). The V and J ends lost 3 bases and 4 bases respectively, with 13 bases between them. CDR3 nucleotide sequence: TGCAGTGCTAGTCCCCAGCAGGGAAATCAGCCCCAGCATTTT. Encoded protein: CSASPQQGNQPQHF.

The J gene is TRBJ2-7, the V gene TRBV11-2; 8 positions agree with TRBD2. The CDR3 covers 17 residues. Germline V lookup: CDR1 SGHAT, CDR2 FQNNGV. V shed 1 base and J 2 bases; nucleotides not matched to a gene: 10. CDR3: CASSLAASGYLTYEQYF. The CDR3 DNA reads TGTGCCAGCAGCTTAGCGGCTAGCGGGTATCTGACCTACGAGCAGTACTTC.

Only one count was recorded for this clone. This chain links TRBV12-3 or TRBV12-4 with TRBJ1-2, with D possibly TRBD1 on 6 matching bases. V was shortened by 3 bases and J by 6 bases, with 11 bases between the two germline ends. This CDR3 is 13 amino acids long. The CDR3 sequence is CASSFTGSDGYTF. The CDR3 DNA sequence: TGTGCCAGCAGTTTTACAGGGTCGGATGGCTACACCTTC.

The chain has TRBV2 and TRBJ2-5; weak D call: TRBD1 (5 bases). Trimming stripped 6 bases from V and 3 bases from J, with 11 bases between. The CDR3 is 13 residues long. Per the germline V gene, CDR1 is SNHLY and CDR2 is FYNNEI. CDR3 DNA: TGTGCCAGCAGAACCGACAGCAAAGAGACCCAGTACTTC. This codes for CASRTDSKETQYF.

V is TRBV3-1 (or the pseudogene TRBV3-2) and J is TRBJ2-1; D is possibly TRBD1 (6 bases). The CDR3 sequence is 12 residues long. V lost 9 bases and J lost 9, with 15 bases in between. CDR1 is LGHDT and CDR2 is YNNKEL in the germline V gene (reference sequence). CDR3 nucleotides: TGTGCCAGTCGGAAGGGGGTAGGTGAGCAGTTCTTC. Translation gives CASRKGVGEQFF.

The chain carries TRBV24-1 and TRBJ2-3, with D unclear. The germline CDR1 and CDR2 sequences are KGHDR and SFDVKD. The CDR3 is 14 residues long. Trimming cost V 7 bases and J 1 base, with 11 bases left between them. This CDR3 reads CATRGIGGTDTQYF. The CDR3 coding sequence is TGTGCCACCAGGGGCATAGGTGGCACAGATACGCAGTATTTT.

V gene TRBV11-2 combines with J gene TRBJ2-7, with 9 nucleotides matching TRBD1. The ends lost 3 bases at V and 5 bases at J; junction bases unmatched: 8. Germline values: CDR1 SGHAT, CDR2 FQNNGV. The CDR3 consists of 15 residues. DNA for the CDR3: TGTGCCAGCAGCTTGGACAGGGGCCCTTACCACGAGCAGTACTTC. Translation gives CASSLDRGPYHEQYF.

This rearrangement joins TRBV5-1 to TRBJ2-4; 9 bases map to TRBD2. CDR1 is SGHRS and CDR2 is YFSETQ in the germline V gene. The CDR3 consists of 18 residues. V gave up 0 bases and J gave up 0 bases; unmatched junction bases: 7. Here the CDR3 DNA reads TGCGCCAGCAGCTTGGGGCTAGCGGGGCCCCTAGCCAAAAACATTCAGTACTTC. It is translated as CASSLGLAGPLAKNIQYF.

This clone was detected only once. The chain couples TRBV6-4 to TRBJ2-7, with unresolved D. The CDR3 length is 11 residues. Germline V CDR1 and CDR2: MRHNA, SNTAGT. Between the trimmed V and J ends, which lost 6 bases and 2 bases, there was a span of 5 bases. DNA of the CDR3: TGTGCCAGCAGGTCCACCTACGAGCAGTACTTC. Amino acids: CASRSTYEQYF.

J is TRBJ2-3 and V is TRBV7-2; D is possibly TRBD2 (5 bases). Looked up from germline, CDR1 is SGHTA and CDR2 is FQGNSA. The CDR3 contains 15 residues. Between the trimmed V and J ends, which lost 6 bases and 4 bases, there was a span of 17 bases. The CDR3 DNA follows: TGTGCCAGCAGGCCATCGGGGAGTCGGGCAGATACGCAGTATTTT. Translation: CASRPSGSRADTQYF.